This T cell receptor beta chain appears in the sequencing data of a study of T cell responses to AZD1222 COVID-19 vaccine. Overall study results and limits: Reports indicate that nearly half of spike-specific TCRs are directed at unmutated variant regions. The donor cohort was predominantly white British with a female majority, and clonal diversity may have been underestimated. Spike-wide vaccine-associated CD4 TCRs dominated at 160-218 and 743-854.

The assay was immunoSEQ multiplex PCR, and TCRdb's table has in-frame clones only and misses some. This sample carries roughly 97,000 clones, around nine tenths of them seen once, and the ten largest clones take over 6.5%. The CDR3 is 15 residues long. V gave up 4 bases and J gave up 4 bases, with 15 bases separating them. The germline CDR1 and CDR2 sequences are MGHDK and SYGVNS. Remarks on this clone: The antigen is unknown.

This TCR derives from an adult in good health. This material consisted of peripheral blood, taken on day 0 of AZD1222 vaccination. The chain has TRBV25-1 and TRBJ2-3; tentatively, D is TRBD2 (6 bases). CDR3 DNA: TGTGCCAGCAGTGCCCACGGACTACACTCAGATACGCAGTATTTT. As protein: CASSAHGLHSDTQYF.